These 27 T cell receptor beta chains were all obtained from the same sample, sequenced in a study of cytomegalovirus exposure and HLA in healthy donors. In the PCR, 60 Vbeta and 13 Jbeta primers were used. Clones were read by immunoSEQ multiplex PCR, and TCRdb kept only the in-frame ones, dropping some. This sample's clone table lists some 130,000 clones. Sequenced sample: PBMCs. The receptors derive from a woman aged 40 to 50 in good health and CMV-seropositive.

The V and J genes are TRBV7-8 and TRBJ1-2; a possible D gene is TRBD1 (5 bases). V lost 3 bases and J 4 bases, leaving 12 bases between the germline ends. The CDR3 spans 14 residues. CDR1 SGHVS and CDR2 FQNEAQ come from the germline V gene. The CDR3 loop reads CASSLTRASYGYTF. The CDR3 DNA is TGTGCCAGCAGCTTGACCAGGGCCTCCTATGGCTACACCTTC.

CDR3 residues: CASSYTPREYNEQFF. DNA for the CDR3: TGTGCCAGCAGTTACACCCCCCGAGAATACAATGAGCAGTTCTTC. The genes are TRBV6-5 and TRBJ2-1; no clear D gene. V lost 2 bases to trimming and J lost 4 bases, with 12 bases between them. The germline V gene encodes CDR1 MNHEY and CDR2 SVGAGI. The CDR3 spans 15 residues.

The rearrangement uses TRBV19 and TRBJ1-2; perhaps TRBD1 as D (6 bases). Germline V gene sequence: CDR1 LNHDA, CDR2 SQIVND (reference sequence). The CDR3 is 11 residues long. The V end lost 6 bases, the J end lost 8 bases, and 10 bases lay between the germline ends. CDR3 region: CASRGGLGYTF. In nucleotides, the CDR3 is TGTGCCAGTAGAGGGGGTCTCGGCTACACCTTC.

For the CDR3, the DNA is TGTGCCAGTAGTATAGTCCGGGTCTCGGGCAATCAGCCCCAGCATTTT. Translated: CASSIVRVSGNQPQHF. The chain couples TRBV19 to TRBJ1-5; D gene uncertain. The V end lost 1 base, the J end lost 2 bases, and 12 bases lay between the germline ends. There are 16 residues in the CDR3. Germline V gene lookup returns CDR1 LNHDA and CDR2 SQIVND (reference sequence).

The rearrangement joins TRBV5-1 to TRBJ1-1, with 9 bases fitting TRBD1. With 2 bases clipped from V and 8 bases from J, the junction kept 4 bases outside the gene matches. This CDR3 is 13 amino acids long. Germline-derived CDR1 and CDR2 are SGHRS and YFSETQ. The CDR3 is CASSFTGGLEAFF. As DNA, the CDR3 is TGCGCCAGCAGCTTCACAGGGGGCCTCGAAGCTTTCTTT.

CDR3 DNA sequence: TGTGCCAGCAGTGCAAGACAGGGTAGGGAGACCCAGTACTTC. Translation: CASSARQGRETQYF. The chain carries TRBV6-1 and TRBJ2-5; 7 bases match TRBD1. Germline-derived CDR1 and CDR2 are MNHNS and SASEGT. V lost 4 bases, J lost 5 bases, and 7 bases stayed unmatched. This CDR3 is built from 14 residues.

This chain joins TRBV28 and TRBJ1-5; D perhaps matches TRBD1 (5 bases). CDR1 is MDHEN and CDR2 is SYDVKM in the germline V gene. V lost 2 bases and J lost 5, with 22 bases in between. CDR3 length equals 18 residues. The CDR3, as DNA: TGTGCCAGCAGTTTAGGGGCAGGGAGGTATTGGGGTTATCAGCCCCAGCATTTT. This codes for CASSLGAGRYWGYQPQHF.

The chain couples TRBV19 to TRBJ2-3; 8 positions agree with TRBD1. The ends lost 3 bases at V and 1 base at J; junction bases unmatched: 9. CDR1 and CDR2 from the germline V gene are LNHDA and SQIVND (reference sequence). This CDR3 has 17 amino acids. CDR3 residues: CASSILAGGRGTDTQYF. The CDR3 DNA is TGTGCCAGTAGTATTCTGGCAGGGGGCCGCGGCACAGATACGCAGTATTTT.

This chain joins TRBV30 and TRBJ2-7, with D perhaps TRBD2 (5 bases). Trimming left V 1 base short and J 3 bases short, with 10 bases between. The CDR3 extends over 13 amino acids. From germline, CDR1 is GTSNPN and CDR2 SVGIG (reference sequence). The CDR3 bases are TGTGCCTGGAGTGAAGGACTGAACTACGAGCAGTACTTC. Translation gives CAWSEGLNYEQYF.

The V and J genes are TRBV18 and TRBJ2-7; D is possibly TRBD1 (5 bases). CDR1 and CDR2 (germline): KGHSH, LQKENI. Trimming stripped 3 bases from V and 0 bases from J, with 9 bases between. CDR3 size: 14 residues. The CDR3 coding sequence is TGTGCCAGCTCACCCCTGACAGCCTCCTACGAGCAGTACTTC. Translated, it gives CASSPLTASYEQYF.

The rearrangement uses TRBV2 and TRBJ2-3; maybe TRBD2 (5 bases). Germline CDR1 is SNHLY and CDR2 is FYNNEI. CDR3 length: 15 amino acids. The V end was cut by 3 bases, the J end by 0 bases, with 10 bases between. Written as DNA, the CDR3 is TGTGCCAGCAGTGATATCGGGGAAAGCACAGATACGCAGTATTTT. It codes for CASSDIGESTDTQYF.

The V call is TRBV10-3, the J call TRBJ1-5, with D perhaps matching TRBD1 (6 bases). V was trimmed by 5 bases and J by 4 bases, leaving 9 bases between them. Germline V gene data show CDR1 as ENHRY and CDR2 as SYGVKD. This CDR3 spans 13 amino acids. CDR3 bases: TGTGCCATCAGTTACAGGGTGAATCAGCCCCAGCATTTT. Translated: CAISYRVNQPQHF.

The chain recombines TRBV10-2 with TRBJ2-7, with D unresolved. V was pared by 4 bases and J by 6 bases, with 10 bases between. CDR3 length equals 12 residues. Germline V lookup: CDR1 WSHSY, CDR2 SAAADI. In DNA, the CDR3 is TGCGCCAGCAGTGTATCGAGGTTCGAGCAGTACTTC. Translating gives CASSVSRFEQYF.

The CDR3 nucleotides read TGTGCCAGCAGCTTGAGGTCACTCCAATTCGCCGGGGAGCTGTTTTTT. Translating it yields CASSLRSLQFAGELFF. The chain is built from TRBV2 and TRBJ2-2; D remains unclear. The CDR3 consists of 16 residues. The germline gives CDR1 SNHLY, CDR2 FYNNEI. The ends were cut back, 6 bases at V and 6 bases at J, with 20 bases in the middle.

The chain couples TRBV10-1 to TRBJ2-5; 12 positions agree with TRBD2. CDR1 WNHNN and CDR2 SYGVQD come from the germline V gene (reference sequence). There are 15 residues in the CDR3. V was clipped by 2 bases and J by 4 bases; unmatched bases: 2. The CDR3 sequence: CASSERLAGAETQYF. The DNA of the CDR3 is TGCGCCAGCAGTGAGCGACTAGCGGGAGCAGAGACCCAGTACTTC.

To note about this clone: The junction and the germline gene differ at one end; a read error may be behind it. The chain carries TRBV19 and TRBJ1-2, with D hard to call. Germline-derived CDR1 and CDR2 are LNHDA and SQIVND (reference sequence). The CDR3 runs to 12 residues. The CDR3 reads CASSIDLLRLSF. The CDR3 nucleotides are TGTGCCAGTAGTATAGATCTACTAAGACTGTCATTC.

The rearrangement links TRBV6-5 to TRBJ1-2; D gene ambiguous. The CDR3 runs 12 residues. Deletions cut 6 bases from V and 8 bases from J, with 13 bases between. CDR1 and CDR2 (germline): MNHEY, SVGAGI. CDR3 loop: CASRFAGGGYTF. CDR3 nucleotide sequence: TGTGCCAGCAGATTCGCTGGAGGCGGCTACACCTTC.

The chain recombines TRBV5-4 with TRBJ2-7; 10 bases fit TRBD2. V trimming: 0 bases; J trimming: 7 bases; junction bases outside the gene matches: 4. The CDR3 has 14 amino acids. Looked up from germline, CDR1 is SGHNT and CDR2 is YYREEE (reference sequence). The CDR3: CASSLGLAGEEQYF. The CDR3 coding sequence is TGTGCCAGCAGCTTGGGGCTAGCGGGAGAAGAGCAGTACTTC. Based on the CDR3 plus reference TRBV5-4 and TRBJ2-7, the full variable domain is ETGVTQSPTHLIKTRGQQVTLRCSSQSGHNTVSWYQQALGQGPQFIFQYYREEENGRGNFPPRFSGLQFPNYSSELNVNALELDDSALYLCASSLGLAGEEQYFGPGTRLTVT.

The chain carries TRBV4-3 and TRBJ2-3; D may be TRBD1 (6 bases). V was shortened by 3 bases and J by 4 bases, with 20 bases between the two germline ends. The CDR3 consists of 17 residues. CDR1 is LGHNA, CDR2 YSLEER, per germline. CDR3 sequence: CASSQGAALLDSDTQYF. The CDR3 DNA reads TGCGCCAGCAGCCAGGGGGCGGCTTTACTAGACTCAGATACGCAGTATTTT.

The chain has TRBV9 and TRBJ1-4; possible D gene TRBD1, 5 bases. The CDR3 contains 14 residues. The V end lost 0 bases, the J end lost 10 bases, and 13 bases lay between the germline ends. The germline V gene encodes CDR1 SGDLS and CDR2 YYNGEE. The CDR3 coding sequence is TGTGCCAGCAGCGTAGGGGCAGGGTTTTCAAAACTGTTTTTT. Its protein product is CASSVGAGFSKLFF. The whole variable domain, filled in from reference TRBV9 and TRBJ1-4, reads DSGVTQTPKHLITATGQRVTLRCSPRSGDLSVYWYQQSLDQGLQFLIQYYNGEERAKGNILERFSAQQFPDLHSELNLSSLELGDSALYFCASSVGAGFSKLFFGSGTQLSVL.

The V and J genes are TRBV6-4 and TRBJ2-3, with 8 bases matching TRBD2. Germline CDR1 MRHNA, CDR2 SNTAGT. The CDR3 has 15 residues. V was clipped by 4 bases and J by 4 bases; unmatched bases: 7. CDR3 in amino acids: CASSGGSGDSDTQYF. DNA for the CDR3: TGTGCCAGCAGTGGTGGTAGCGGGGACTCAGATACGCAGTATTTT.

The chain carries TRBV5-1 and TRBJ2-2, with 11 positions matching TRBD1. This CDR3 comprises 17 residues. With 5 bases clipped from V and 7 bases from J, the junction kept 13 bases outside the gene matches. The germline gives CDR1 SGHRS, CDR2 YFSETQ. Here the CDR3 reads CASRHLRDRGSIGELFF. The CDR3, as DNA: TGCGCCAGCAGGCACCTTAGGGACAGGGGGTCTATCGGGGAGCTGTTTTTT.

DNA of the CDR3: TGTGCCAGCAGCTTAAGCGACAGGGGGGACAATGAGCAGTTCTTC. Its protein is CASSLSDRGDNEQFF. The V gene is TRBV11-2, the J gene TRBJ2-1; 9 bases agree with TRBD1. The germline V gene has CDR1 SGHAT and CDR2 FQNNGV. V was pared by 2 bases and J by 5 bases, with 4 bases of the junction left unmatched. The CDR3 totals 15 residues.

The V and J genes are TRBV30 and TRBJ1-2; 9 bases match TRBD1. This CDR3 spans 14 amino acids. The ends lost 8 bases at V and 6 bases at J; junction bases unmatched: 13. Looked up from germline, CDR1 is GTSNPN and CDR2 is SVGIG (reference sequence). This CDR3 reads CASTLDRGFHGYTF. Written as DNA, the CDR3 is TGTGCCAGTACCCTGGACAGGGGATTCCATGGCTACACCTTC.

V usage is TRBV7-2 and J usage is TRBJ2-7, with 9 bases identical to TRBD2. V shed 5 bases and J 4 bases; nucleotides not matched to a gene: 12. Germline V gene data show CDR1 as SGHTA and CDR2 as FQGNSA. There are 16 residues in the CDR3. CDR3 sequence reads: CASSQRPGLAQYEQYF. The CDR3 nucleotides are TGTGCCAGCAGCCAACGCCCGGGACTAGCCCAATACGAGCAGTACTTC. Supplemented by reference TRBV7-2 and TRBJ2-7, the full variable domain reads GAGVSQSPSNKVTEKGKDVELRCDPISGHTALYWYRQSLGQGLEFLIYFQGNSAPDKSGLPSDRFSAERTGGSVSTLTIQRTQQEDSAVYLCASSQRPGLAQYEQYFGPGTRLTVT.

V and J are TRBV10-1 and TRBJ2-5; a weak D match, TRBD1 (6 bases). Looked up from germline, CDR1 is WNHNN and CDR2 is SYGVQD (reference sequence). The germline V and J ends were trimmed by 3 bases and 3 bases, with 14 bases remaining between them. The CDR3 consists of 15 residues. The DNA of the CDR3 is TGCGCCAGCAGTGATTACAGGGAAATAGAAGAGACCCAGTACTTC. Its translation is CASSDYREIEETQYF.

This CDR3 reads CASSSTGTGGYEQYF. The DNA of the CDR3 is TGCGCCAGCAGCTCGACCGGGACAGGGGGATACGAGCAGTACTTC. The chain carries TRBV5-1 and TRBJ2-5; 11 bases are a match to TRBD1. The J call is doubtful: the DNA matches TRBJ2-7 better. CDR1 is SGHRS, CDR2 YFSETQ, per germline. CDR3 length: 15 residues.